Presented here are 9 T cell receptor beta chains from one specimen sequenced in a study of T-cell reconstitution after alpha-beta-depleted transplantation in children. Molecular barcoding with unique molecular identifiers was used for the TCRbeta library. TCRdb recomputed calls from the PCR reads with MiXCR, one row per CDR3 protein. The sample has about 540,000 distinct CDR3 sequences, about 18% seen once. The starting material was PBMCs from the stem cell graft donor, obtained from the stem cell graft. Receptors were obtained from a human donor who donated a stem cell graft to a child with acute lymphoblastic leukemia.

The genes are TRBV5-1 and TRBJ2-7; either TRBD1 or TRBD2 may fit D (6 bases each). The germline V gene encodes CDR1 SGHRS and CDR2 YFSETQ. The CDR3 length is 15 residues. Trimming removed 4 bases at V and 4 bases at J, with 18 bases between. The CDR3 DNA reads TGCGCCAGCAGCCGACAGGCATCGGGACTTTACGAGCAGTACTTC. Protein product: CASSRQASGLYEQYF.

This clonotype occurred a few times. The CDR3 region has the DNA TGTGCCAGCACCCACCCCCTAGGGGAAGAGCAGTTCTTC. Translation: CASTHPLGEEQFF. The J gene is TRBJ2-1, the V gene TRBV5-6; maybe TRBD1 (5 bases). The germline CDR1 and CDR2 sequences are SGHDT and YYEEEE. Trimming removed 6 bases at V and 10 bases at J, with 17 bases between. CDR3 length: 13 residues.

The rearrangement uses TRBV30 and TRBJ2-1; D is unclear. Trimming shortened V by 2 bases and J by 0 bases, and 2 bases separated the two germline ends. The germline V gene has CDR1 GTSNPN and CDR2 SVGIG (reference sequence). CDR3 length: 12 amino acids. CDR3 in amino acids: CAWSISYNEQFF. The CDR3, as DNA: TGTGCCTGGAGTATCTCCTACAATGAGCAGTTCTTC.

This chain links TRBV24-1 with TRBJ2-1; D gene unclear. The CDR3 has 11 amino acids. Trimming shortened V by 2 bases and J by 12 bases, and 7 bases separated the two germline ends. The germline gives CDR1 KGHDR, CDR2 SFDVKD. This chain's CDR3 is CATSDSYGQFF. The CDR3 bases are TGTGCCACCAGTGATTCCTACGGGCAGTTCTTC.

This clonotype was seen only a few times. The V call is TRBV20-1, the J call TRBJ2-5; a weak D match, TRBD1 (5 bases). Per germline, CDR1 DFQATT and CDR2 SNEGSKA (reference sequence). The length of the CDR3 is 16 residues. Trimming cost V 2 bases and J 6 bases, with 22 bases left between them. The CDR3 coding sequence is TGCAGTGCTAGAATCTTCGGGTTAGAGCACAGGAAGACCCAGTACTTC. It yields the protein CSARIFGLEHRKTQYF.

V is TRBV27 and J is TRBJ1-1, with D possibly TRBD1 on 5 matching bases. The germline V gene has CDR1 MNHEY and CDR2 SMNVEV (reference sequence). This CDR3 comprises 14 residues. V was pared by 8 bases and J by 1 base, with 14 bases between. CDR3 in DNA: TGTGCCAGCGGACTGAAAGGGGCGAACACTGAAGCTTTCTTT. The encoded protein is CASGLKGANTEAFF.

The rearrangement joins TRBV27 to TRBJ2-7; the match to TRBD1 covers 9 bases. J lost 1 base, V lost 2 bases, and 6 bases had no gene match. Germline V gene lookup returns CDR1 MNHEY and CDR2 SMNVEV (reference sequence). The CDR3 is 16 residues long. The CDR3 region has the DNA TGTGCCAGCAGTTTACGCCGGGACAGGGTATCCTACGAGCAGTACTTC. The encoded protein is CASSLRRDRVSYEQYF.

The genes are TRBV5-6 and TRBJ2-3; D is uncertain. Germline lookup yields CDR1 SGHDT and CDR2 YYEEEE. The CDR3 extends over 13 amino acids. V dropped 4 bases and J dropped 4 bases, with 10 bases sitting between them. As DNA, the CDR3 is TGTGCCAGCAGCCGAGGTCTTTCAGATACGCAGTATTTT. It translates to CASSRGLSDTQYF. The full variable domain, its missing parts supplied by reference TRBV5-6 and TRBJ2-3, is DAGVTQSPTHLIKTRGQQVTLRCSPKSGHDTVSWYQQALGQGPQFIFQYYEEEERQRGNFPDRFSGHQFPNYSSELNVNALLLGDSALYLCASSRGLSDTQYFGPGTRLTVL.

J is TRBJ2-1 and V is TRBV7-3; TRBD1 aligns across 10 bases. The trim removed 4 bases at V and 5 bases at J, leaving 5 bases unmatched. This CDR3 contains 15 residues. CDR1 is SGHTA, CDR2 FQGTGA, per germline. The CDR3 region is CASSSGTGEHNEQFF. CDR3 in DNA: TGTGCCAGCAGCTCCGGGACAGGGGAGCACAATGAGCAGTTCTTC.